The present entry profiles one T cell receptor (beta chain) with its context. Antigen: not known. CDR3 length equals 14 residues. Germline CDR1 and CDR2: KGHSH and LQKENI. The V gene lost 4 bases and the J gene lost 1 base, with 5 bases spanning the gap. The data derive from a study of beta chain features in type 1 diabetes. As for the study in general: Investigators examined roughly 99,000,000 sorted cells across all samples. Study results and limitations: When cDNA is sequenced, cells with high TCR expression could be over-represented. Moderate yet significant TCRB CDR3 shortening was seen in Type 1 diabetes patients in all four CD4+ subsets.

Sequenced material consisted of expressed TCRB transcripts (all of the isolated RNA was reverse transcribed). Only in-frame clones appear in the TCRdb table, and some are missing; sequencing was by immunoSEQ multiplex PCR. The sample carries 150,000 to 200,000 clones, roughly 7.1% recorded once. Averaging approximately 120 mL, one heparinised blood draw came from each individual donor. V usage is TRBV18 and J usage is TRBJ2-6; D uncertain. The clonotype originates from a woman aged 35 to 49 with type 1 diabetes. Sequenced sample: central memory CD4+ T cells from blood. CDR3 residues: CASSLGSGANVLTF. CDR3 DNA: TGTGCCAGCTCACTCGGGTCTGGGGCCAACGTCCTGACTTTC.